This passage covers 9 T cell receptor beta chains from one sample sequenced in a study of cytomegalovirus exposure and HLA in healthy donors. Primers for the PCR totalled 60 Vbeta and 13 Jbeta. Data came from immunoSEQ multiplex PCR; TCRdb stores just in-frame clones and leaves some out. In the table there are 250,000 to 350,000 clones, approximately 90% of which are singletons. The sample comprised PBMCs. The source is a woman between 18 and 30 years old in good health and CMV-seronegative.

The chain joins TRBV5-1 to TRBJ2-2, with 11 bases matching TRBD2. Trimming at V came to 4 bases and at J to 3 bases, leaving 8 bases not matched to a gene. CDR1 and CDR2 from the germline V gene are SGHRS and YFSETQ. The CDR3 has 17 residues. The CDR3 nucleotides read TGCGCCAGCAGCCGGACTAGCGGGTCTAGTTACACCGGGGAGCTGTTTTTT. Translating gives CASSRTSGSSYTGELFF.

The chain recombines TRBV7-6 with TRBJ1-6; the D gene is possibly TRBD1 (6 bases). V was clipped by 2 bases and J by 7 bases, with 9 bases between them. Germline values: CDR1 SGHVS, CDR2 FNYEAQ. This CDR3 region has 14 residues. CDR3 bases: TGTGCCAGCAGCTTACAGGGGAACAATTCACCCCTCCACTTT. As protein: CASSLQGNNSPLHF.

The chain uses TRBV4-1 and TRBJ2-1; D is unclear. The CDR3 contains 14 residues. The V gene's germline CDR1 is MGHRA and CDR2 YSYEKL. V was shortened by 0 bases and J by 7 bases, with 10 bases between the two germline ends. The CDR3 protein is CASSQETVANEQFF. In nucleotides, the CDR3 is TGCGCCAGCAGCCAAGAAACGGTAGCTAATGAGCAGTTCTTC.

Worth noting for this clone: The germline gene is not matched at one end of the junction; a read error may be the cause. V usage is TRBV7-9 and J usage is TRBJ2-1; a possible D gene is TRBD2 (7 bases). There are 19 residues in the CDR3. In germline, CDR1 is SEHNR, CDR2 FQNEAQ (reference sequence). Written as DNA, the CDR3 is TGTTCCAGCAGCTTAGCTGGGGGGGGCTCGGCTTCGGGCTACAATGAGCAGTTCTTC. Amino acid sequence: CSSSLAGGGSASGYNEQFF.

This chain links TRBV12-5 with TRBJ1-1; no reliable D call. Germline values: CDR1 LGHNT, CDR2 FRNRAP. V was shortened by 7 bases and J by 6 bases, with 15 bases between the two germline ends. This CDR3 is 13 amino acids long. The CDR3 DNA is TGTGCTAGTGCGGCAGGCGTACCCCCTGAAGCTTTCTTT. Translating gives CASAAGVPPEAFF.

This clone turned up a few times. The CDR3 sequence is CASSLRGEVGFYEQYF. Written as DNA, the CDR3 is TGCGCCAGCAGCTTGAGAGGGGAGGTGGGATTCTACGAGCAGTACTTC. This sequence joins TRBV5-1 and TRBJ2-5, with a weak D call TRBD2 (6 bases). TRBJ2-7 matches the DNA end more closely, so the J call is doubtful. CDR1 and CDR2 from the germline V gene are SGHRS and YFSETQ. CDR3 length: 16 amino acids.

The genes are TRBV10-3 and TRBJ2-7; tentatively, D is TRBD1 (5 bases). V dropped 2 bases and J dropped 0 bases, with 8 bases sitting between them. Per germline, CDR1 ENHRY and CDR2 SYGVKD. CDR3 length: 14 amino acids. The CDR3 loop reads CAISETGVSYEQYF. The DNA of the CDR3 is TGTGCCATCAGTGAGACAGGAGTCTCCTACGAGCAGTACTTC.

The chain is built from TRBV2 and TRBJ2-3, with TRBD2 identical over 7 bases. The CDR3 contains 16 residues. The V segment lost 4 bases and the J segment 0 bases; nucleotides outside the gene matches: 7. Germline-derived CDR1 and CDR2 are SNHLY and FYNNEI. CDR3 coding DNA: TGTGCCAGCAGTGTGGGGCTAGCGGCTAGCACAGATACGCAGTATTTT. Protein: CASSVGLAASTDTQYF.

The chain uses TRBV7-3 and TRBJ1-1, with D possibly being TRBD1 (6 bases). Germline lookup yields CDR1 SGHTA and CDR2 FQGTGA. V lost 5 bases, J lost 6 bases, and 13 bases lay in between. The CDR3 has 13 residues. CDR3 in DNA: TGTGCCAGCAGCCCAGGACAGCGCGCTGAAGCTTTCTTT. This codes for CASSPGQRAEAFF.